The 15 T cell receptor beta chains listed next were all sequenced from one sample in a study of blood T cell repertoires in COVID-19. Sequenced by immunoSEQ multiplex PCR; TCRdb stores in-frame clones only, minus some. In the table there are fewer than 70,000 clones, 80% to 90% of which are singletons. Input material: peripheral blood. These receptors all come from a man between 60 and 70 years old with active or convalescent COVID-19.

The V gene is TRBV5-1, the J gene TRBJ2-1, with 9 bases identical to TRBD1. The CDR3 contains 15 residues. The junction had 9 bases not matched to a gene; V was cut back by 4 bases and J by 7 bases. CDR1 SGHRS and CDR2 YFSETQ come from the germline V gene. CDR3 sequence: CASSNRGPLENEQFF. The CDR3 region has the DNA TGCGCCAGCAGCAACAGGGGGCCCCTCGAGAATGAGCAGTTCTTC.

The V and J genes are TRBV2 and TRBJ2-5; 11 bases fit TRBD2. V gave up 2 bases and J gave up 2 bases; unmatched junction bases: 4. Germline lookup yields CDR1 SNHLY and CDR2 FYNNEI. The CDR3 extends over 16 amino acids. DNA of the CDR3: TGTGCCAGCAGTGAAATGGTAGCGGGGGGGCAAGAGACCCAGTACTTC. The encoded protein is CASSEMVAGGQETQYF.

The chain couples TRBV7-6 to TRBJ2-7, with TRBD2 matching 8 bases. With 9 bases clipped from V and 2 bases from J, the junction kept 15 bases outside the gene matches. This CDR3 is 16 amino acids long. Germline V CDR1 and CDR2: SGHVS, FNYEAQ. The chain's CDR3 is CARPEGSGKEPYEQYF. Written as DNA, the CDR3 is TGTGCCAGGCCAGAGGGTAGCGGGAAGGAGCCCTACGAGCAGTACTTC.

CDR3 DNA sequence: TGTGCCAGCACCTCTAAGTTGACTTCTGGGGCCAACGTCCTGACTTTC. The encoded protein is CASTSKLTSGANVLTF. The chain carries TRBV7-8 and TRBJ2-6; D not resolved. The CDR3 loop spans 16 amino acids. V was trimmed by 7 bases and J by 1 base, leaving 14 bases between them. Germline CDR1 reads SGHVS; CDR2 reads FQNEAQ. Based on the CDR3 plus reference TRBV7-8 and TRBJ2-6, the full variable domain is GAGVSQSPRYKVAKRGQDVALRCDPISGHVSLFWYQQALGQGPEFLTYFQNEAQLDKSGLPSDRFFAERPEGSVSTLKIQRTQQEDSAVYLCASTSKLTSGANVLTFGAGSRLTVL.

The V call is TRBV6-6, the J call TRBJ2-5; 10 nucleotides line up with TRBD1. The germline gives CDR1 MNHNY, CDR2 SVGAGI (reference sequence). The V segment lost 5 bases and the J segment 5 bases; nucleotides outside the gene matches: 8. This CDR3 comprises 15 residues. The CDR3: CASSPGTGVRETQYF. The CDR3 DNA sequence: TGTGCCAGCAGTCCCGGGACAGGGGTTCGGGAGACCCAGTACTTC.

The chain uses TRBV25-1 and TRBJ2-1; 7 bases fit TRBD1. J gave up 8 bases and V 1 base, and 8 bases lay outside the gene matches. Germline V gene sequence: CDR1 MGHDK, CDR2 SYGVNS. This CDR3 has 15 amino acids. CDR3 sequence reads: CASSESTGAIDEQFF. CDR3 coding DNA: TGTGCCAGCAGTGAATCTACAGGGGCGATCGATGAGCAGTTCTTC.

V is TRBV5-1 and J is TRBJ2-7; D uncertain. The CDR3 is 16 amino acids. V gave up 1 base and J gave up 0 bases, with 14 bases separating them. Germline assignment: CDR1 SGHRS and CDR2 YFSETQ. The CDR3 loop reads CASSLSPVLSSYEQYF. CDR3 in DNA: TGCGCCAGCAGCTTGAGTCCGGTCCTGAGCTCCTACGAGCAGTACTTC. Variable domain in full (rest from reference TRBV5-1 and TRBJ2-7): KAGVTQTPRYLIKTRGQQVTLSCSPISGHRSVSWYQQTPGQGLQFLFEYFSETQRNKGNFPGRFSGRQFSNSRSEMNVSTLELGDSALYLCASSLSPVLSSYEQYFGPGTRLTVT.

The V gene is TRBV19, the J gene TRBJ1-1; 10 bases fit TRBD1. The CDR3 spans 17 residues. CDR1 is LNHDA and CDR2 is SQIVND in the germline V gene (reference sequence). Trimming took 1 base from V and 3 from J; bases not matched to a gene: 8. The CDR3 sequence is CASSIVPGQGKYTEAFF. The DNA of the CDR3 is TGTGCCAGTAGTATAGTCCCGGGACAGGGGAAGTACACTGAAGCTTTCTTT.

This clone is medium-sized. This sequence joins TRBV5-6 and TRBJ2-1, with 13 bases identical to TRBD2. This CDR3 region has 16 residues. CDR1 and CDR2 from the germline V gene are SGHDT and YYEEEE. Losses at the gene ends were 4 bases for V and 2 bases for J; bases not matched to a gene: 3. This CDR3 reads CASSKGLAGAYNEQFF. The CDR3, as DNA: TGTGCCAGCAGCAAAGGACTAGCGGGGGCCTACAATGAGCAGTTCTTC. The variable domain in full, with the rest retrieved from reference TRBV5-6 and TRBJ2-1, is DAGVTQSPTHLIKTRGQQVTLRCSPKSGHDTVSWYQQALGQGPQFIFQYYEEEERQRGNFPDRFSGHQFPNYSSELNVNALLLGDSALYLCASSKGLAGAYNEQFFGPGTRLTVL.

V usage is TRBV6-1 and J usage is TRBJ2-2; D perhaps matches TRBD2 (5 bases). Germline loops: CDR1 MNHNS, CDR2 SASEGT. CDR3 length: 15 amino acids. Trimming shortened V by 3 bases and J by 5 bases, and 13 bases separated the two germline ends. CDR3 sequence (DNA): TGTGCCAGCAGTGAGCGGTTAGGAGGAACCGGGGAGCTGTTTTTT. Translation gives CASSERLGGTGELFF.

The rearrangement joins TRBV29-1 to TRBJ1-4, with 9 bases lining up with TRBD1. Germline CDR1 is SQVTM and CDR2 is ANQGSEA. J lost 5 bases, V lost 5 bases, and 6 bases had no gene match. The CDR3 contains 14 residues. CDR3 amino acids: CSVTDDRGNEKLFF. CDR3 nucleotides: TGCAGCGTTACGGATGACAGGGGGAATGAAAAACTGTTTTTT.

The CDR3 DNA is TGTGCCAGTAGTATAAGTGCGGGAGGCACAGATACGCAGTATTTT. The encoded protein is CASSISAGGTDTQYF. This chain uses TRBV19 with TRBJ2-3; 7 bases are shared with TRBD2. Germline assignment: CDR1 LNHDA and CDR2 SQIVND (reference sequence). The CDR3 contains 15 residues. V lost 2 bases and J lost 1; bases outside the gene matches: 3.

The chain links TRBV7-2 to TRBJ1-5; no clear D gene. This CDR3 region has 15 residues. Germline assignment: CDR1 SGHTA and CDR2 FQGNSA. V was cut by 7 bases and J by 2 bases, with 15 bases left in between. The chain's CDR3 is CASTSSYEGNQPQHF. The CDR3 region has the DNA TGTGCCAGCACCTCCTCCTATGAAGGCAATCAGCCCCAGCATTTT.

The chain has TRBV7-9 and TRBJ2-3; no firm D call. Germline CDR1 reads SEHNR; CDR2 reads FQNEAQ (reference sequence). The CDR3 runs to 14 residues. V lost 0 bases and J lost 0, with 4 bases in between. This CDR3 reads CASSLATSTDTQYF. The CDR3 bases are TGTGCCAGCAGCTTAGCGACTAGCACAGATACGCAGTATTTT.

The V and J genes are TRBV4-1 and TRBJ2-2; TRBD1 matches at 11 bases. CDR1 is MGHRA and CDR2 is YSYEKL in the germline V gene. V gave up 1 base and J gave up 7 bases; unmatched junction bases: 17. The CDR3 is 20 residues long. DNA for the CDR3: TGCGCCAGCAGCCAAGTTCAACCCACTTGGACAGGGGGCTATGGCGGGGAGCTGTTTTTT. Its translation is CASSQVQPTWTGGYGGELFF.